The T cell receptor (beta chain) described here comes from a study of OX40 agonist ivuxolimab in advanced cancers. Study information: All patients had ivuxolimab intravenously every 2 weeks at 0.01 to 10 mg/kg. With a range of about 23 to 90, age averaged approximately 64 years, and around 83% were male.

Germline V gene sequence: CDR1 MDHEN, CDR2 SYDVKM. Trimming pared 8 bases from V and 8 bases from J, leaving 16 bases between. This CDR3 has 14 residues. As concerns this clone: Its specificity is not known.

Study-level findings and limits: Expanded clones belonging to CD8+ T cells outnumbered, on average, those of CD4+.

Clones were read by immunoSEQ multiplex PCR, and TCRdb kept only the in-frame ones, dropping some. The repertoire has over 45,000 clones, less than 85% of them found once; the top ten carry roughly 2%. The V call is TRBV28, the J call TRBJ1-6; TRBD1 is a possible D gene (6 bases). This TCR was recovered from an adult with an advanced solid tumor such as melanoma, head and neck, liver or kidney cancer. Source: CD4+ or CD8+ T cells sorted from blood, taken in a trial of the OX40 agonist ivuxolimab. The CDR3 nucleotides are TGTGCCAGCGCCGTCTCGGACAGTGATTCACCCCTCCACTTT. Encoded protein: CASAVSDSDSPLHF. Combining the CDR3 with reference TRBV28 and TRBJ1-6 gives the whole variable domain DVKVTQSSRYLVKRTGEKVFLECVQDMDHENMFWYRQDPGLGLRLIYFSYDVKMKEKGDIPEGYSVSREKKERFSLILESASTNQTSMYLCASAVSDSDSPLHFGNGTRLTVT.